The source of this T cell receptor (beta chain) is a study of T cell repertoires in cytomegalovirus infection. The study, taken as a whole, reports: Public TCR beta family frequency separated CMV-and-HLA carriers, including in an independent cohort.

From the reads, TCRdb called clonotypes with MiXCR, one entry per CDR3 protein. This sample has about 280,000 distinct CDR3 sequences; roughly a fifth occur once, and the top ten carry roughly a fifth. This clonotype came up a few times. Antigen specificity is unknown. The CDR3 consists of 13 residues. The germline V gene encodes CDR1 ENHRY and CDR2 SYGVKD. V dropped 10 bases and J dropped 6; count of bases not matched to a gene: 8. The clonotype was recovered from a human donor in good health (CMV status not recorded). Some clones in this sample may be carry-over from other donors' samples. The chain has TRBV10-3 and TRBJ1-4; 7 nucleotides align to TRBD1. This material consisted of cultured PBMCs, taken from culture after CMV antigen stimulation. The CDR3 sequence: CATTGQGDEKLFF. As DNA, the CDR3 is TGTGCCACCACCGGTCAGGGGGATGAAAAACTGTTTTTT.